There are many counts of the clone carrying this T cell receptor (beta chain). The sample comes from a study of metastatic and nonmetastatic thyroid tumors. All patients were untreated before thyroid surgery. In the authors' methods: For papillary thyroid cancer, a distant-metastasis classifier was constructed from CDR3 differences observed across clinicopathological groups. TCRdb re-called the PCR reads via MiXCR. The V and J calls and clone size come from TCRdb's table, not from the authors' own analysis. Of fewer than 35,000 clones detected, under 25% appear once; the ten largest clones hold less than 4%. Trimming pared 6 bases from V and 5 bases from J, leaving 17 bases between. There are 15 residues in the CDR3.

This sequence joins TRBV12-3 or TRBV12-4 and TRBJ2-1, with a possible D match to TRBD2 (5 bases). This TCR was sampled from a male donor with papillary thyroid cancer or a benign thyroid nodule (not recorded which). Some clones in this sample may be carry-over from other donors' samples. Sequenced sample: tumor tissue. The CDR3 DNA follows: TGTGCCAGCAGGCCCGGGGTGCAGTCCAACAATGAGCAGTTCTTC. Protein: CASRPGVQSNNEQFF.